This T cell receptor beta chain was retrieved from a study of cytomegalovirus exposure and HLA in healthy donors (dated by TCRdb to the late 2010s). With respect to the entire study: An earlier analysis of some 620 of the donors reported 250 to 350 Gb of sequence data and around 120 million unique TCR beta sequences obtained from about 180 million T cells. Of the approximately 400 genotyped donors, approximately 83% fell in the genetic ancestry cluster associated with self-reported Caucasian donors. Donor age, sex, ethnicity and CMV serostatus were compiled alongside the repertoire data. Besides the first cohort of around 700 subjects, a separate validation cohort made up of roughly 120 different subjects was used. The number of donors typed differed by locus, with roughly 629-640 for A, B, C, DRB1 and DQB1, around 520 for DQA1, about 610 for DPA1, and 450 to 480 for DPB1. Both class I and class II loci were covered by HLA typing, at four-digit resolution. Genome-wide SNP genotypes for about 60% of the roughly 700 donors were used in a later genetic analysis, which treated that subset as a discovery cohort. The study combined high-throughput TCR immunosequencing, statistical association of individual TCRs with disease status, and machine learning to predict cytomegalovirus infection status. Among 398 genotyped donors of the cohort, an average of approximately 200,000 unique TCR beta nucleotide sequences was sequenced per donor, of which roughly 17% were non-productive. The study was designed to test whether signatures of past pathogen exposure could be identified by cataloging public T cell receptors. The T cell repertoires of several hundred subjects were profiled by immunosequencing and related to cytomegalovirus serostatus. An early release covering about 600 HLA-typed donors comprised 250 to 350 gigabases of sequencing data and around 80 million unique TCR sequences. Because of strong linkage in the cohort, roughly five DR-DQ haplotypes were treated as single units for association and clustering. In the later analysis, no new phenotypic data were used to find candidate immune exposures; instead, reliance was placed on TCR beta sequences and their occurrence across donors. All discovery cohort repertoires had been generated using a single sequencing platform. A later analysis re-examined previously published TCR beta repertoires from over 500 donors and added high-resolution HLA genotyping to investigate patterns of TCR occurrence. An earlier analysis of 450 to 750 of the donors used high-throughput TCR beta sequencing to judge whether each TCR beta V gene segment behaved as functional or pseudogenic.

The cohort comprised some 700 healthy bone marrow donors. All cohort members were sampled while nominally healthy, although unrecorded immune exposures were likely present. The donor was CMV seronegative and was included in the group of 352 seronegative cohort members. A peripheral blood sample was provided by each donor, and peripheral blood mononuclear cells were used for TCR beta sequencing. Genomic DNA extraction from the blood cell samples was performed with the Qiagen DNeasy Blood Extraction Kit. Points on this clone: What antigen it recognizes has not been identified.

The CDR3, from cysteine to phenylalanine, totals 16 residues. Only CDR3 DNA is held: 48 bases, read in frame from base 1. Taken from the germline V gene, the CDR1 and CDR2 loops are SGHRS and YFSETQ. Trimming at the junction amounts to 4 bases on V and 0 bases on J, and the germline ends lie 14 bases apart. To prepare the library, the immunoSEQ multiplex PCR assay was applied. For the multiplex PCR, a mixture combining 60 forward primers for TCR Vbeta segments and 13 reverse primers for TCR Jbeta segments was used. The CDR3 region of rearranged TCR beta genes was amplified from genomic DNA by a multiplex PCR assay. On the Illumina HiSeq System, the amplified TCR beta libraries were sequenced as 87-base-pair reads. The original methods were these. A later analysis tallied around 82 million unique TCR beta chains across the 600 to 700 repertoires, and around 10 million of those chains were shared by two or more donors. Raw reads were error-corrected and collapsed into unique sequences with a nearest-neighbor algorithm that merged closely related sequences to remove PCR and sequencing errors. To assign V, D and J gene segments, CDR3 sequences were aligned to IMGT reference sequences. For a sequence to be retained, a match of at least six nucleotides was required to both a V gene segment and a J gene segment. A rearrangement counted as productive if the CDR3 had no stop codons and remained in frame with V and J, and every other rearrangement counted as non-productive. Following IMGT convention, CDR3 was defined as the stretch from the second conserved V-encoded cysteine to the conserved J-encoded phenylalanine. Sequences without an unambiguous match to a single V gene segment were excluded from the earlier analysis of 500 to 700 of the donors. In an earlier analysis of more than 500 of the donors, a V segment was called functional when productive rearrangements were above 56.7%, and segregating when the standard deviation between donors exceeded 5%. A statistical classification framework was built to diagnose cytomegalovirus status from the catalog of TCR beta chain sequences. A later analysis assigned V and J genes by comparing TCR nucleotide sequences with IMGT/GENE-DB human TR gene sequences. The TCRdist pipeline was used in a later analysis to assign CDR3 sequences and most-parsimonious VDJ recombination scenarios. In a later analysis, every TCR beta chain was defined by the combination of its CDR3 amino acid sequence and its V-gene family, and reads without a unique V-gene family were dropped. As a way to deal with suspected cross-contamination and a sequencing artifact, a later analysis dropped 640 or so nucleotide sequences that were highly shared and had low generation probability. A later analysis calculated a clonal expansion index for each public chain from normalized within-repertoire ranks of inferred template counts. A later analysis computed generation probabilities with a VDJ recombination model fitted to out-of-frame rearrangements, and checked the results against IGoR. Hypergeometric tests were used in a later analysis to score TCR-TCR, TCR-HLA and TCR-CMV co-occurrence, with a repertoire-size bias correction applied to the TCR pairs. To estimate false discovery rates, a later analysis permuted the HLA or CMV assignments 20 times. In a later analysis, co-occurring TCRs were grouped with DBSCAN, and TCRdist sequence similarity was added when clustering was performed within HLA-allele-positive subsets. Repertoires with fewer than 30,000 or more than 120,000 public chains, plus five repertoires with anomalous nucleotide sharing, were excluded from co-occurrence clustering. This is the immuneACCESS table as TCRdb keeps it, with only in-frame sequences that have V and J called. A part of the clones is gone; compared with another copy, unresolved V genes explain less than half, and the rest is unexplained. V and J calls and clone size are those listed in that table; D and trimming were worked out from the DNA. Per the sample table, the count is 100,000 to 150,000 clones. Less than 2% of the sample lies in the top ten.

Results the study describes overall, beyond this receptor: An association between a missense DCLRE1C variant and V-gene and J-gene trimming of TCR beta chains was found in a later genetic analysis and replicated in an independent cohort. Because HLA typing was missing for some donors at each locus, association tests included only the typed subset. Some 15 rarely observed V segments, including chromosome 9 orphons, were excluded from the earlier analysis of 550 to 700 of the donors because counts were too low. Only TCR beta chains were sequenced in this cohort, and the absence of alpha or paired-chain data limited detectable features. Presence/absence analyses assumed roughly uniform sequencing depth across donors, an assumption that may not hold. Correlated functional status among segregating V segments might reflect linkage disequilibrium, but an unknown experimental factor could not be ruled out. A cluster of highly shared sequence variants was judged likely to be a technical artifact of the sequencing pipeline. Compared with equally common non-associated chains, HLA-associated TCR beta chains in a later analysis were more clonally expanded and had lower generation probabilities. Some IMGT-functional V segments, including TRBV6-2 and TRBV6-3, could not be told apart with the 87-base-pair reads, so those segments were excluded. The only immune exposure information available for the cohort was CMV serostatus. A later analysis reported that several top co-occurrence clusters appeared linked to parvovirus B19, influenza, CMV and Epstein-Barr virus. The classifier was reported to diagnose cytomegalovirus status with high specificity and sensitivity in both the original and validation cohorts. In the study, 150 to 200 TCR beta chains were listed as associated with cytomegalovirus. In vitro tests confirmed that a few of the cytomegalovirus-associated TCR beta chains recognize cytomegalovirus antigens. At a false discovery rate of 0.05, a later analysis linked 16,000 or so TCR beta sequences to specific HLA alleles. A further reported finding was that TCR beta sequences accurately predicted the HLA-A and HLA-B alleles for most subjects in the first cohort. Strong co-occurrence of HLA alleles, especially DR and DQ, made assigning TCR associations to individual alleles difficult. Compared with the 666-donor mean, donors in an Asian-associated ancestry cluster had fewer N-insertions in productive TCRs, according to a later genetic analysis. Most TCR sequences were observed very rarely across donors, whereas some public TCRs were present in many individuals. According to a later analysis, most CMV-associated TCR beta chains appeared to be HLA-restricted, and the HLA associations seemed to be driven largely by CMV exposure. The authors suggested that the approach could potentially be generalized to other disease states and immunological phenotypes. In an earlier analysis of around 600 of the donors, most TCR beta V segments appeared in productive rearrangements about 87% or about 30% of the time, broadly matching IMGT annotations. A later analysis found that TCR association rates varied across HLA loci, with DRB1 alleles showing the most associated TCRs and HLA-C alleles the fewest.

The TCR originated in a middle-aged woman in good health and CMV-seronegative. Recombination connected TRBV5-1 to TRBJ2-1; TRBD1 could be the D gene, as 5 bases match. The sequencing sample was made of PBMCs. The DNA sequence reads TGCGCCAGCAGCGTTTCAGGGATTAGCTCCTACAATGAGCAGTTCTTC. It translates as CASSVSGISSYNEQFF.